This T cell receptor (beta chain) was sequenced for a study of PD-1 blockade in classical Hodgkin lymphoma. Findings of the study overall: Possibly reflecting disease activity or prior therapy, repertoire differences have causes that remain undefined. By C4D1 there was a significant rise in CD4+ TCR diversity but not in CD8+ TCR diversity.

A remark on this clone: What it recognizes is unknown.

Relapse was seen in all patients after autologous stem cell transplantation, and brentuximab vedotin exposure was variable. Under best response, outcomes were complete response, partial response or progressive disease. This CDR3 spans 14 amino acids. V was pared by 5 bases and J by 4 bases, with 13 bases between. CDR1 and CDR2 (germline): LNHDA, SQIVND (reference sequence). TCRdb keeps only in-frame clones here, not all; method: immunoSEQ multiplex PCR. Here the sample spans under 5,500 clones, about 71% being singletons. This TCR was recovered from a human donor with classical Hodgkin lymphoma. Specimen: peripheral blood mononuclear cells (PBMCs), collected before the second cycle of nivolumab. V is TRBV19 and J is TRBJ2-3; perhaps TRBD1 as D (5 bases). CDR3 in DNA: TGTGCCAGTAGTCCTGCGACAGATGCAGATACGCAGTATTTT. This translates into CASSPATDADTQYF.